This T cell receptor beta chain was identified in a study of shared clonotypes between healthy human individuals. Study context: Per donor, CD8 memory used one plate, CD8 naive used two, CD4 memory used three and CD4 naive used three.

The length of the CDR3 is 13 residues. Germline V gene lookup returns CDR1 SGDLS and CDR2 YYNGEE. Unmatched junction bases numbered 13, after V lost 6 bases and J lost 14 bases. CD8 cells classed as naive were CD45RO-negative and positively selected for CCR7, excluding terminally differentiated effector memory CD45RA+ cells. Clones were sequenced by immunoSEQ multiplex PCR, and TCRdb holds only the in-frame ones, with some missing. Among approximately 840,000 clones, 90% to 97% were seen once, and the ten largest hold less than 0.25%. Sequencing was performed on naive CD8+ T cells sorted from blood. The clonotype originates from a man younger than 40 in good health. The chain has TRBV9 and TRBJ1-2; 10 nucleotides align to TRBD1. CDR3 bases: TGTGCCAGCACCACCCCGGGACAGGGGTCTTATACCTTC. Translating gives CASTTPGQGSYTF.